These T cell receptor beta chains were read from a single sample in a study of OX40 agonist ivuxolimab in advanced cancers. Produced via immunoSEQ multiplex PCR; TCRdb's table is partial and in-frame only. The sample yields about 64,000 clones, roughly 90% seen once. Source: CD4+ or CD8+ T cells sorted from blood, taken in a trial of the OX40 agonist ivuxolimab. These receptor sequences come from an adult with an advanced solid tumor such as melanoma, head and neck, liver or kidney cancer. The CDR3 runs from the conserved cysteine through the conserved F or W. D genes are given only for firm matches. Expanded clones are given a class, and other clones once, few, many or no size at all.

>TRBV11-2|once|-|TRBJ2-2
TGTGCCAGCAGCACATCGGCGGGTACCACCGGGGAGCTGTTTTTT
CASSTSAGTTGELFF
>TRBV4-1|once|TRBD2|TRBJ2-4
TGCGCCAGCAGCCCCATTGGACTAGCGGGAAACATTCAGTACTTC
CASSPIGLAGNIQYF
>TRBV5-4|-|-|TRBJ2-3
TGTGCCAGCAGCCCTGGACAGCGCACAGATACGCAGTATTTT
CASSPGQRTDTQYF
>TRBV5-5|-|-|TRBJ1-2
TGTGCCAGCAGCTTGTGGGGCAAGGGGGGAAATGGCTACACCTTC
CASSLWGKGGNGYTF
>TRBV6-5|-|TRBD1|TRBJ2-7
TGTGCCAGCAGACCCTTGGGACAGGGCTCCTACGAGCAGTACTTC
CASRPLGQGSYEQYF
>TRBV7-7|-|-|TRBJ1-4
TGTGCTAGCAGCTTAAAACAGGAGCCTAATGAAAAACTGTTTTTT
CASSLKQEPNEKLFF
>TRBV7-2|-|-|TRBJ1-1
TGTGCCAGCAGCTGGAAGGTAGACAGTGAAGCTTTCTTT
CASSWKVDSEAFF
>TRBV7-2|-|-|TRBJ2-2
TGTGCCAGCAGCTTAGCGCGTACTGCCACCGGGGAGCTGTTTTTT
CASSLARTATGELFF
>TRBV18|-|-|TRBJ1-1
TGTGCCAGCTCACCTTCGCACACTGAAGCTTTCTTT
CASSPSHTEAFF
>TRBV6-6|few|TRBD2|TRBJ2-2
TGTGCCAGCACCGCGACTAGCGGGAGAAATACCGGGGAGCTGTTTTTT
CASTATSGRNTGELFF
>TRBV6-1|-|TRBD2|TRBJ2-1
TGTGCCAGCAGCACTAGCGGGGGGGATGATGAGCAGTTCTTC
CASSTSGGDDEQFF
>TRBV29-1|few|TRBD1|TRBJ1-2
TGCAGCGGCGGACAGGGGACCTATGGCTACACCTTC
CSGGQGTYGYTF
>TRBV5-1|-|-|TRBJ2-1
TGCGCCAGCAGTTTCCATCTTACACCCAACAATGAGCAGTTCTTC
CASSFHLTPNNEQFF
>TRBV5-1|-|TRBD2|TRBJ2-2
TGCGCCAGCAGCTTCGGGGGGACCTCGAACACCGGGGAGCTGTTTTTT
CASSFGGTSNTGELFF
>TRBV5-1|-|-|TRBJ2-3
TGCGCCAGCAGCTTTACAGATACGCAGTATTTT
CASSFTDTQYF
>TRBV10-3|-|-|TRBJ2-6
TGTGCCATCAGTGCTTTAGGTGGGACGCGCGGATCTGGGGCCAACGTCCTGACTTTC
CAISALGGTRGSGANVLTF
>TRBV6-6|few|TRBD2|TRBJ2-7
TGTGCCAGCAGCCTAGCGGGGGACGAGCAGTACTTC
CASSLAGDEQYF